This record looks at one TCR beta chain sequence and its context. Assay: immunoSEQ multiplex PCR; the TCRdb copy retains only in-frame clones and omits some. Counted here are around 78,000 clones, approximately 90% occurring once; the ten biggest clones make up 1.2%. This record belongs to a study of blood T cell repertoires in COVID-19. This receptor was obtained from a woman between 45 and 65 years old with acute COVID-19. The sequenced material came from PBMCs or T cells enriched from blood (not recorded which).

This chain's CDR3 is CASSQERAYAGYGYTF. The CDR3 DNA follows: TGCGCCAGCAGCCAAGAGCGTGCGTACGCGGGCTATGGCTACACCTTC. J is TRBJ1-2 and V is TRBV4-1; D remains unclear. The length of the CDR3 is 16 residues. In germline, CDR1 is MGHRA, CDR2 YSYEKL. The ends were cut back, 0 bases at V and 4 bases at J, with 15 bases in the middle.